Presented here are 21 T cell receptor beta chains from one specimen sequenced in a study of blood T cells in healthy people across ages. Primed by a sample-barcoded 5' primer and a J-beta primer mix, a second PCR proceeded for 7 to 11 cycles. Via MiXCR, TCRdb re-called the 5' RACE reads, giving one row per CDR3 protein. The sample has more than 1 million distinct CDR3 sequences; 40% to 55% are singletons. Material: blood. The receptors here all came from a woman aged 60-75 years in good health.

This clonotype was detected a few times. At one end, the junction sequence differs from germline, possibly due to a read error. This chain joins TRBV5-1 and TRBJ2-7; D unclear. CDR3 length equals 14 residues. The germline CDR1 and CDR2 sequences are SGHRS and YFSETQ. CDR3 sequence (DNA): TGCGCCAGCAGCTTGGACAGAAGCTCCAACGAGCAGTACTTC. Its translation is CASSLDRSSNEQYF.

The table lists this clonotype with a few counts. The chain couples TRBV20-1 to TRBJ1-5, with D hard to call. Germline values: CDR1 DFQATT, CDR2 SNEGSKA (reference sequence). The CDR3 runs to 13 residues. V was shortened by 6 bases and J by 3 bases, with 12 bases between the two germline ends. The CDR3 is CSAPSGPNQPQHF. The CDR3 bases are TGCAGTGCCCCCTCAGGCCCCAATCAGCCCCAGCATTTT.

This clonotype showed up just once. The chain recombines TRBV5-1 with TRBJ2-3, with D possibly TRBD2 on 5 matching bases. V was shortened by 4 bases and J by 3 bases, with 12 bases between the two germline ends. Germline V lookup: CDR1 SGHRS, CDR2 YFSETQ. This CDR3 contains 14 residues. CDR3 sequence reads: CASSPAVATDTQYF. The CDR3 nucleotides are TGCGCCAGCAGCCCAGCGGTAGCAACAGATACGCAGTATTTT.

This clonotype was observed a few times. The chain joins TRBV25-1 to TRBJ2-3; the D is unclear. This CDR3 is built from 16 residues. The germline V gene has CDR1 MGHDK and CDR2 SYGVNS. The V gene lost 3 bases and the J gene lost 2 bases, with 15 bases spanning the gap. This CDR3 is CASSDRARRYTDTQYF. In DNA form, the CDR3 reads TGTGCCAGCAGTGATCGGGCCAGGCGATACACAGATACGCAGTATTTT.

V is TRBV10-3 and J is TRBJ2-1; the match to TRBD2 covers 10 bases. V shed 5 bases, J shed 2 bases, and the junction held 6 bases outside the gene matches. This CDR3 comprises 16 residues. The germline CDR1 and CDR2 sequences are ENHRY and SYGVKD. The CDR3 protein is CAISKLAGSAYNEQFF. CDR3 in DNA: TGTGCCATCAGTAAACTAGCGGGATCGGCCTACAATGAGCAGTTCTTC.

This chain's CDR3 is CSASLAGILYEQFF. DNA for the CDR3: TGCAGTGCTAGCCTAGCGGGAATTCTCTATGAGCAGTTCTTC. The chain joins TRBV20-1 to TRBJ2-1; 9 bases map to TRBD2. Germline CDR1 and CDR2: DFQATT and SNEGSKA (reference sequence). The length of the CDR3 is 14 residues. After removal of 3 bases from V and 8 bases from J, the junction contained 8 bases not matched to a gene.

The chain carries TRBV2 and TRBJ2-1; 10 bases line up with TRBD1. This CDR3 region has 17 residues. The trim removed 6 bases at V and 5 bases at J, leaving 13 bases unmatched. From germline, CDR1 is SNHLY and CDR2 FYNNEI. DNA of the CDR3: TGTGCCAGCAGCGCTTACATAAGACAGGGGGCGAACAATGAGCAGTTCTTC. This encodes CASSAYIRQGANNEQFF.

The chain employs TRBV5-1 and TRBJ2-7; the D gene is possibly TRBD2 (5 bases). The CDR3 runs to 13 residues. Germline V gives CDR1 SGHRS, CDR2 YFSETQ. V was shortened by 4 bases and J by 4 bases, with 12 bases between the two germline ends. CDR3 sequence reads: CASSASPEYEQYF. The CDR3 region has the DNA TGCGCCAGCAGCGCTAGCCCGGAGTACGAGCAGTACTTC.

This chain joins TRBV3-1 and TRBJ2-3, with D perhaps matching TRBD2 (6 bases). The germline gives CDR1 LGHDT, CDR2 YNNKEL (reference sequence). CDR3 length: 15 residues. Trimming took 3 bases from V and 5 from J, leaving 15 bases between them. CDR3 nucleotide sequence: TGTGCCAGCAGCCAGGTGGGCGGGATGGGAGATACGCAGTATTTT. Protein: CASSQVGGMGDTQYF.

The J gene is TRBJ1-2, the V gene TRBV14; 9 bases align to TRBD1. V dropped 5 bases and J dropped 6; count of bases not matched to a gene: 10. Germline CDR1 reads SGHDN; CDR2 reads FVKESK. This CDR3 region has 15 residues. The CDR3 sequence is CASSYSRTGADGYTF. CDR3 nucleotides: TGTGCCAGCAGCTATTCGCGGACAGGGGCCGATGGCTACACCTTC.

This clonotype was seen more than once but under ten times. The CDR3 here is CASMAETQYF. DNA for the CDR3: TGTGCCAGCATGGCAGAGACCCAGTACTTC. The chain joins TRBV25-1 to TRBJ2-5; D gene unclear. Germline V gene sequence: CDR1 MGHDK, CDR2 SYGVNS. The CDR3 is made up of 10 amino acids. With 7 bases removed from V and 4 bases from J, the gap between germline ends came to 4 bases. The complete variable domain, with remaining parts taken from reference TRBV25-1 and TRBJ2-5, reads EADIYQTPRYLVIGTGKKITLECSQTMGHDKMYWYQQDPGMELHLIHYSYGVNSTEKGDLSSESTVSRIRTEHFPLTLESARPSHTSQYLCASMAETQYFGPGTRLLVL.

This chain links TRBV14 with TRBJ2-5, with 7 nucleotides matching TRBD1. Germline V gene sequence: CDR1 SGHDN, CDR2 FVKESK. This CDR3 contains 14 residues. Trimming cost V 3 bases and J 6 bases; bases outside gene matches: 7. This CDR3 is CASSQTGNLKTQYF. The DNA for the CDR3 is TGTGCCAGCAGCCAGACAGGGAATCTAAAGACCCAGTACTTC.

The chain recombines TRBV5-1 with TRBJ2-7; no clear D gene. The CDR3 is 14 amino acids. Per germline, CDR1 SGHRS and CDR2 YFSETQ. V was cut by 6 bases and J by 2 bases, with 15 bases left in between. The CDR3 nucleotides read TGCGCCAGCAACGATAAGACCCCTGCCTACGAGCAGTACTTC. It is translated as CASNDKTPAYEQYF.

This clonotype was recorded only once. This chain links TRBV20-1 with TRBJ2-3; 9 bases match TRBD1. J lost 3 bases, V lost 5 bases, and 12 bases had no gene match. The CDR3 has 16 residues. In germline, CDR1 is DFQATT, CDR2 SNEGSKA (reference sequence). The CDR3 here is CSAPRDREEVTDTQYF. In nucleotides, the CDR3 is TGCAGTGCTCCCCGGGACAGGGAAGAAGTGACAGATACGCAGTATTTT.

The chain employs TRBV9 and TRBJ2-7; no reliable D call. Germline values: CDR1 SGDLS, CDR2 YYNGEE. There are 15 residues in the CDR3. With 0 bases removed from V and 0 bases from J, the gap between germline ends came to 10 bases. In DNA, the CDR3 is TGTGCCAGCAGCGTAGCGTCCGACCTCTCCTACGAGCAGTACTTC. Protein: CASSVASDLSYEQYF.

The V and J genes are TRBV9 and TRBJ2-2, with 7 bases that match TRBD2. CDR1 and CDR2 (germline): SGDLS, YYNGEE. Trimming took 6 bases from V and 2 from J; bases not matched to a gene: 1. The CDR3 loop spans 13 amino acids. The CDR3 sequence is CASKRGNTGELFF. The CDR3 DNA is TGTGCCAGCAAGCGGGGAAACACCGGGGAGCTGTTTTTT. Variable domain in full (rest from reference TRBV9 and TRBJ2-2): DSGVTQTPKHLITATGQRVTLRCSPRSGDLSVYWYQQSLDQGLQFLIQYYNGEERAKGNILERFSAQQFPDLHSELNLSSLELGDSALYFCASKRGNTGELFFGEGSRLTVL.

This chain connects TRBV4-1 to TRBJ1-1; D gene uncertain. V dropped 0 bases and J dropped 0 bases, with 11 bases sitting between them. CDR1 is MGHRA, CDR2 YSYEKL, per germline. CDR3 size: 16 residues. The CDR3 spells CASSQETGWLNTEAFF. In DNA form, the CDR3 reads TGCGCCAGCAGCCAAGAAACGGGATGGTTGAACACTGAAGCTTTCTTT.

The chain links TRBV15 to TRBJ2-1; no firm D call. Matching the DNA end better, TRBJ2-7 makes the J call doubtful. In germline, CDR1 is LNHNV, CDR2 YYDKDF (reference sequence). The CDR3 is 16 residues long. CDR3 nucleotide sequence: TGTGCCACCAGCAGAGAACAGCCCAGCTCCTACAATGAGCAGTACTTC. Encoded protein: CATSREQPSSYNEQYF.

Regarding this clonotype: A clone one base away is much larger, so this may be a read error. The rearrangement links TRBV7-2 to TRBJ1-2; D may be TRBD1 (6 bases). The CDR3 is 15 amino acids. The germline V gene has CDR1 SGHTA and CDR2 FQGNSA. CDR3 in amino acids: CASSPEQTGIYGHTF. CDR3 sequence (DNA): TGTGCCAGCAGCCCGGAGCAAACAGGGATCTATGGCCACACCTTC.

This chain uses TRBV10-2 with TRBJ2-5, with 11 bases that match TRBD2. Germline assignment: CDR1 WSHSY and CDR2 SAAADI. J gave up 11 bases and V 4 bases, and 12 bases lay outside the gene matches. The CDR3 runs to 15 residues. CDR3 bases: TGCGCCAGCAGTGTGGGACTAGCGGACTTTGAGGAGCAGTACTTC. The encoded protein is CASSVGLADFEEQYF.

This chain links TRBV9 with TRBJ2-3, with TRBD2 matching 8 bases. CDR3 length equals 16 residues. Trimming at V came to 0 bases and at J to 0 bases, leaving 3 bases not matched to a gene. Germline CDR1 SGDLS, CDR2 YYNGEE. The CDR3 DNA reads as TGTGCCAGCAGCGTAGATTCTAGCGGGAGCACAGATACGCAGTATTTT. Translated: CASSVDSSGSTDTQYF.